The 20 T cell receptor beta chains below come from one sample, sequenced in a study of blood T cell repertoires in COVID-19. Generated by immunoSEQ multiplex PCR, the TCRdb table keeps only in-frame clones and is missing some. This table holds roughly 65,000 clones, approximately 93% found once. Material: peripheral blood. The receptors derive from a man in his 70s with active COVID-19.

The CDR3 region has the DNA TGTGCCAGCTCACCCGACAGGGGGAGTGGTGGCTACACCTTC. It specifies CASSPDRGSGGYTF. The rearrangement uses TRBV18 and TRBJ1-2; TRBD1 matches 9 bases. The germline V gene has CDR1 KGHSH and CDR2 LQKENI. With 3 bases clipped from V and 7 bases from J, the junction kept 6 bases outside the gene matches. This CDR3 is built from 14 residues.

This rearrangement joins TRBV6-5 to TRBJ2-7; D is unresolved. Germline CDR1 and CDR2: MNHEY and SVGAGI. The V end was cut by 6 bases, the J end by 2 bases, with 5 bases between. The CDR3 is 11 residues long. As DNA, the CDR3 is TGTGCCAGCAGCAGTACCTACGAGCAGTACTTC. Its translation is CASSSTYEQYF.

This chain uses TRBV10-3 with TRBJ2-5; TRBD1 agrees at 8 bases. CDR3 size: 13 residues. Germline lookup yields CDR1 ENHRY and CDR2 SYGVKD. CDR3 sequence (DNA): TGTTCCCGCCCCCAGGGGGCGAGGGAGACCCAGTACTTC. Its protein is CSRPQGARETQYF.

The chain combines TRBV24-1 with TRBJ2-2; 9 positions match TRBD1. The ends lost 4 bases at V and 6 bases at J; junction bases unmatched: 8. The CDR3 extends over 16 amino acids. Germline V gene data show CDR1 as KGHDR and CDR2 as SFDVKD. This chain's CDR3 is CATSEAGTGRAGELFF. CDR3 in DNA: TGTGCCACCAGTGAAGCCGGGACAGGGAGGGCCGGGGAGCTGTTTTTT.

V is TRBV7-9 and J is TRBJ2-2; TRBD1 might be the D (5 bases). This CDR3 contains 18 residues. The germline V gene encodes CDR1 SEHNR and CDR2 FQNEAQ (reference sequence). V dropped 2 bases and J dropped 5 bases, with 21 bases sitting between them. The CDR3 region is CASSLSAGLSILTGELFF. DNA for the CDR3: TGTGCCAGCAGCTTATCGGCAGGGCTCTCGATTCTTACCGGGGAGCTGTTTTTT.

The chain employs TRBV6-5 and TRBJ2-1; D not certain. This CDR3 region has 12 residues. The V gene's germline CDR1 is MNHEY and CDR2 SVGAGI. The V end lost 4 bases, the J end lost 4 bases, and 5 bases lay between the germline ends. CDR3 bases: TGTGCCAGCAGTTCCCGTTACAATGAGCAGTTCTTC. Amino acid sequence: CASSSRYNEQFF.

The chain recombines TRBV5-4 with TRBJ2-3; the D gene is possibly TRBD2 (6 bases). V dropped 3 bases and J dropped 4 bases, with 15 bases sitting between them. Germline V lookup: CDR1 SGHNT, CDR2 YYREEE (reference sequence). The CDR3 sequence is 15 residues long. The CDR3 DNA reads as TGTGCCAGCAGCTCGAGACTAGGGGACCCAGATACGCAGTATTTT. Its protein is CASSSRLGDPDTQYF.

In DNA form, the CDR3 reads TGTGCCAGCTCACCACCACCAAGAGGGAATGAGCAGTTCTTC. Translated, it gives CASSPPPRGNEQFF. V is TRBV18 and J is TRBJ2-1; tentative D call: TRBD2 (5 bases). The CDR3 contains 14 residues. The germline CDR1 and CDR2 sequences are KGHSH and LQKENI. V gave up 0 bases and J gave up 7 bases, with 10 bases separating them.

This clone was seen only once. The J gene is TRBJ1-6, the V gene TRBV5-4; 8 nucleotides align to TRBD1. The CDR3 covers 17 residues. V shed 4 bases and J 7 bases; nucleotides not matched to a gene: 13. Germline CDR1 reads SGHNT; CDR2 reads YYREEE (reference sequence). In DNA, the CDR3 is TGTGCCAGCAGCCCGGGACAGGCCATACACCGGAATTCACCCCTCCACTTT. Protein sequence: CASSPGQAIHRNSPLHF.

The rearrangement uses TRBV7-2 and TRBJ2-7; the D gene is possibly TRBD1 (5 bases). V lost 5 bases and J lost 2, with 13 bases in between. Per the germline V gene, CDR1 is SGHTA and CDR2 is FQGNSA. This CDR3 has 14 amino acids. CDR3: CASSLGQGTYEQYF. CDR3 in DNA: TGTGCCAGCAGCCTGGGCCAGGGTACCTACGAGCAGTACTTC.

The gene calls are TRBV4-1 and TRBJ1-4, with D possibly matching TRBD1 (6 bases). There are 14 residues in the CDR3. Germline loops: CDR1 MGHRA, CDR2 YSYEKL. V gave up 0 bases and J gave up 7 bases, with 9 bases separating them. CDR3 sequence: CASSQDLGGEKLFF. CDR3 sequence (DNA): TGCGCCAGCAGCCAAGATCTAGGGGGTGAAAAACTGTTTTTT.

V and J are TRBV19 and TRBJ1-6; TRBD1 matches 9 bases. V was clipped by 5 bases and J by 9 bases; unmatched bases: 5. CDR1 LNHDA and CDR2 SQIVND come from the germline V gene (reference sequence). The CDR3 consists of 14 residues. CDR3 sequence: CASSLKTGGSPLHF. Written as DNA, the CDR3 is TGTGCCAGTAGTCTAAAGACAGGGGGTTCACCCCTCCACTTT. The variable domain in full, with the rest retrieved from reference TRBV19 and TRBJ1-6, is DGGITQSPKYLFRKEGQNVTLSCEQNLNHDAMYWYRQDPGQGLRLIYYSQIVNDFQKGDIAEGYSVSREKKESFPLTVTSAQKNPTAFYLCASSLKTGGSPLHFGNGTRLTVT.

This chain links TRBV5-1 with TRBJ2-2, with 10 positions matching TRBD1. Trimming cost V 7 bases and J 7 bases; bases outside gene matches: 10. Germline V gene lookup returns CDR1 SGHRS and CDR2 YFSETQ. This CDR3 region has 15 residues. CDR3 protein: CASGPGQGFVGELFF. Written as DNA, the CDR3 is TGCGCCAGCGGACCGGGACAGGGGTTCGTCGGGGAGCTGTTTTTT.

This chain uses TRBV7-3 with TRBJ2-5, with 12 bases identical to TRBD2. The CDR3 sequence is 15 residues long. The ends lost 5 bases at V and 1 base at J; junction bases unmatched: 2. Germline V gene lookup returns CDR1 SGHTA and CDR2 FQGTGA. The CDR3 DNA reads as TGTGCCAGCAGCCCGACTAGCGGGAGCCAAGAGACCCAGTACTTC. Translation: CASSPTSGSQETQYF.

The count of this clone is one. The gene calls are TRBV24-1 and TRBJ1-1; the match to TRBD1 covers 7 bases. The V segment lost 4 bases and the J segment 3 bases; nucleotides outside the gene matches: 4. The germline CDR1 and CDR2 sequences are KGHDR and SFDVKD. The CDR3 is made up of 14 amino acids. The CDR3: CATSENRGDTEAFF. Written as DNA, the CDR3 is TGTGCCACCAGTGAAAACAGGGGTGACACTGAAGCTTTCTTT.

The gene calls are TRBV13 and TRBJ1-1; a weak D match, TRBD1 (6 bases). Germline V gives CDR1 PRHDT, CDR2 FYEKMQ (reference sequence). The CDR3 contains 15 residues. The V end was cut by 4 bases, the J end by 1 base, with 13 bases between. The CDR3 here is CASSSPGTKNTEAFF. The CDR3 DNA reads TGTGCCAGCAGCTCCCCCGGGACAAAGAACACTGAAGCTTTCTTT.

J is TRBJ1-4 and V is TRBV7-9; weak D call: TRBD1 (5 bases). The germline V gene encodes CDR1 SEHNR and CDR2 FQNEAQ (reference sequence). Deletions cut 7 bases from V and 7 bases from J, with 16 bases between. The CDR3 covers 14 residues. CDR3 DNA: TGTGCCAGCACCACGGCGGGGGGTTCTGAAAAACTGTTTTTT. This translates into CASTTAGGSEKLFF.

The V call is TRBV23-1, the J call TRBJ2-2; TRBD2 matches at 7 bases. TRBV23-1 is marked as an open reading frame, function uncertain. J was trimmed by 1 base and V by 0 bases; bases with no gene match: 5. CDR3 size: 17 residues. CDR3 bases: TGCGCCAGCAGTCAATCGGGAGGGGCACAGAACACCGGGGAGCTGTTTTTT. Translated, it gives CASSQSGGAQNTGELFF.

V and J are TRBV5-1 and TRBJ2-6; maybe TRBD1 (6 bases). Germline-derived CDR1 and CDR2 are SGHRS and YFSETQ. The V end was cut by 4 bases, the J end by 0 bases, with 11 bases between. The CDR3 is made up of 16 amino acids. CDR3: CASSATGGSGANVLTF. The CDR3 DNA follows: TGCGCCAGCAGCGCGACAGGAGGCTCTGGGGCCAACGTCCTGACTTTC.

The gene calls are TRBV28 and TRBJ2-2; D might be TRBD2 (6 bases). Germline V CDR1 and CDR2: MDHEN, SYDVKM. The length of the CDR3 is 15 residues. Trimming stripped 1 base from V and 3 bases from J, with 9 bases between. The CDR3 DNA follows: TGTGCCAGCAGTTTATCTGGGGACTACACCGGGGAGCTGTTTTTT. It yields the protein CASSLSGDYTGELFF.